The TCR beta chain described here comes from a study of shared clonotypes between healthy human individuals (dated by TCRdb to 2019 to 2021). Regarding the research as a whole: Three men and two women, aged 18 to 49 years, made up the cohort. Different laboratories and diverse techniques were used to prepare libraries and sequence TCR repertoires, to increase sequencing depth and limit assay-specific biases. Blood TCR repertoires of roughly five healthy adults were deeply sequenced to estimate repertoire size and the extent of clonotype sharing between individuals. Each donor's leukapheresis produced roughly between roughly 0.85 and 9.5 billion PBMCs. For each donor, three plates each were used for CD4 naive and CD4 memory, two plates were used for CD8 naive, and one plate was used for CD8 memory.

Healthy HIV-negative adults with no recently reported acute infections or vaccinations were included as donors. Every donor was a Caucasian adult residing in Nashville, Tennessee, USA. CD4+ T cells were enriched by magnetic negative selection; naive cells were then positively selected on CD45RA, and the negative fraction formed the memory subset. After blood collection by leukapheresis, PBMCs were isolated using Ficoll-Histopaque density gradient centrifugation and then cryopreserved in the vapor phase of liquid nitrogen. Purity and quantity of every magnetically sorted T cell population were checked by analytical flow cytometry. Each sorted fraction had its genomic DNA isolated and then quantified by UV absorbance on a Nanodrop 2000c. In the germline V gene, CDR1 corresponds to SQVTM and CDR2 to ANQGSEA. The germline V end is reduced by 4 bases and the J end by 2 bases; junction bases left unmatched: 13. From cysteine to phenylalanine, the CDR3 is 17 amino acids long. The only DNA kept is the CDR3, 51 bases in frame from the first base.

Using the deep immunoSEQ assay, TCR CDR3 regions were amplified from genomic DNA by multiplex PCR. Extracted genomic DNA from each cell subset was spread evenly across all wells of several immunoSEQ 96-well plates, with each plate serving as a replicate. For sorted subsets, each replicate PCR was loaded with about 200 ng genomic DNA, equivalent to about 30,000 T cell genomes. Purified libraries were measured with a Qubit 3.0 fluorometer, size-checked on a Bioanalyzer 2100, and measured again with the KAPA Library Quantification kit. Every immunoSEQ 96-well plate was sequenced on a separate single-read 150-cycle Illumina NextSeq 550 flow cell. Per the authors' processing: Because the immunoSEQ output included only junctional sequences and no quality scores, the filtering could not be the same as the filtering used for full-length reads. To assign V/J genes and CDR3, sequences were annotated using PyIR, a Python wrapper for IgBLAST v1.9, with IMGT germline references. Reads were removed for weak V/J assignments (E-value above 1e-6), missing CDR3, stop codons, out-of-frame junctions, or ambiguous translated residues. V3J clonotypes were defined as sequences sharing the same inferred V gene, J gene, and CDR3 amino acid sequence. To compute the percentage overlap between repertoires, the number of shared unique clonotypes was divided by the size of the smaller repertoire. Richness of each repertoire was evaluated using RTK rarefaction, the Chao1 estimator, and Recon v2.1 estimates of unobserved clonotypes. For all TCRbeta clonotypes obtained by the gDNA method from a handful of donors, generation probabilities were computed with OLGA. TCRdb's version of the immuneACCESS table is confined to in-frame rearrangements and falls short of the full clone set. An unresolved V gene accounts for under half of the shortfall where checked; the remainder is of unknown origin. V and J calls and clone size are those listed in that table; D and trimming were worked out from the DNA. Recorded for this sample are 1.6 million or so clones; approximately 98.5% of them occurred a single time. The ten largest clones capture 0.3% to 0.45% of the sample.

General conclusions and limits of the study: Sampling was restricted to blood, and TCR repertoires in tissues likely differ from the TCR repertoires found in blood. Naive subsets generally had larger estimated clonotype richness than memory subsets did. Across several donors, roughly 5.1% of naive CD4, around 3.5% of naive CD8, 2.3% of memory CD4, and around 0.4% of memory CD8 clonotypes were shared. Even with the large sequencing depth, rarefaction of the sorted-subset datasets indicated that sequencing was incomplete. Because the study included a small number of donors, the genetic and exposure-history diversity represented was limited. Higher generation probabilities were observed for clonotypes shared by all four sorted-subset donors than for non-shared clonotypes. Based on pairwise subsampling, the degree of clonotype sharing among donors was expected to be affected by sequencing depth.

Points on this clone: What antigen it recognizes has not been identified. Qualities for individual bases were not recorded, and no much larger clone is one base off.

Sequencing input: naive CD4+ T cells sorted from blood. Read against the paper, the sample's cell subset or site label means: CD45RA+ positively selected. The source is a man in his thirties or forties in good health. The sequence links TRBV29-1 to TRBJ2-3; TRBD1 aligns with 9 central bases. The DNA reads as follows: TGCAGCGTTGTCGGGACAGGGACTACAGCGAACACAGATACGCAGTATTTT. This encodes CSVVGTGTTANTDTQYF.